A single sample is the source of the 31 T cell receptor beta chains below, sequenced in a study of blood T cell repertoires in COVID-19. TCRdb's table, derived via immunoSEQ multiplex PCR, lists solely in-frame clones and lacks some. The table has tens of thousands of clones, approximately 86% seen once. Sequenced material: peripheral blood. These receptors were collected from a man between 60 and 70 years old with acute or convalescent COVID-19.

The rearrangement links TRBV15 to TRBJ1-5; 12 nucleotides agree with TRBD1. Germline CDR1 reads LNHNV; CDR2 reads YYDKDF (reference sequence). The CDR3 is 17 amino acids. Trimming took 6 bases from V and 0 from J; bases not matched to a gene: 6. The CDR3 nucleotides read TGTGCCACCAGACCGGGGGACAGGGGGCTTAGCAATCAGCCCCAGCATTTT. Residues: CATRPGDRGLSNQPQHF.

This clone has only a few counts. A junction end diverges from the germline sequence, so it may reflect a read error. This chain connects TRBV11-2 to TRBJ1-3; D might be TRBD1 (6 bases). CDR3 length: 20 residues. Germline V gene data show CDR1 as SGHAT and CDR2 as FQNNGV. The CDR3, as DNA: TGTGCCAGCAGCCTAGACCCTACAGGGAGTGGCGATGCGACTGGAAACACCATATATTTT. It specifies CASSLDPTGSGDATGNTIYF.

The CDR3 reads CASRPPGQKTGELFF. CDR3 sequence (DNA): TGTGCCAGCAGGCCCCCTGGACAGAAAACCGGGGAGCTGTTTTTT. The chain carries TRBV6-5 and TRBJ2-2; perhaps TRBD1 as D (6 bases). The CDR3 runs 15 residues. Trimming stripped 6 bases from V and 5 bases from J, with 16 bases between. Germline values: CDR1 MNHEY, CDR2 SVGAGI.

V gene TRBV7-9 combines with J gene TRBJ1-2, with TRBD1 as a possible D gene (6 bases). The CDR3 loop spans 18 amino acids. CDR1 SEHNR and CDR2 FQNEAQ come from the germline V gene (reference sequence). Between the trimmed V and J ends, which lost 1 base and 1 base, there was a span of 19 bases. CDR3 coding DNA: TGTGCCAGCAGCTTAGGATCCAATCCGGGACATCTTAACTATGGCTACACCTTC. The encoded protein is CASSLGSNPGHLNYGYTF. Using reference TRBV7-9 and TRBJ1-2 for the parts outside the CDR3, the full variable domain is DTGVSQNPRHKITKRGQNVTFRCDPISEHNRLYWYRQTLGQGPEFLTYFQNEAQLEKSRLLSDRFSAERPKGSFSTLEIQRTEQGDSAMYLCASSLGSNPGHLNYGYTFGSGTRLTVV.

This chain connects TRBV19 to TRBJ1-1; no definite D call. This CDR3 is 14 amino acids long. The germline V gene has CDR1 LNHDA and CDR2 SQIVND (reference sequence). Trimming removed 5 bases from V and 0 bases from J, with 10 bases in between. CDR3 protein: CASSLQALNTEAFF. For the CDR3, the DNA is TGTGCCAGTAGTTTGCAGGCCCTGAACACTGAAGCTTTCTTT.

The chain has TRBV18 and TRBJ2-2; D may be TRBD1 (5 bases). Germline V gene sequence: CDR1 KGHSH, CDR2 LQKENI. The CDR3 length is 15 residues. Trimming left V 2 bases short and J 0 bases short, with 7 bases between. The CDR3 sequence is CASSPIQANTGELFF. CDR3 sequence (DNA): TGTGCCAGCTCACCAATACAGGCGAACACCGGGGAGCTGTTTTTT.

The rearrangement joins TRBV5-1 to TRBJ1-1, with a weak D call TRBD1 (6 bases). The V end lost 2 bases, the J end lost 0 bases, and 14 bases lay between the germline ends. The CDR3 is made up of 16 amino acids. Germline CDR1 and CDR2: SGHRS and YFSETQ. This CDR3 reads CASSLGWGGVNTEAFF. For the CDR3, the DNA is TGCGCCAGCAGCTTAGGATGGGGGGGCGTGAACACTGAAGCTTTCTTT.

The chain combines TRBV9 with TRBJ1-1; D remains unclear. V dropped 0 bases and J dropped 0 bases, with 9 bases sitting between them. Looked up from germline, CDR1 is SGDLS and CDR2 is YYNGEE. This CDR3 is 15 amino acids long. CDR3 in DNA: TGTGCCAGCAGCGTAGCCCTAGTCATGAACACTGAAGCTTTCTTT. Protein sequence: CASSVALVMNTEAFF.

This clone was seen a handful of times. CDR3 in amino acids: CASSLGPAQGNQETQYF. In DNA, the CDR3 is TGCGCCAGCAGCTTGGGCCCCGCACAGGGTAACCAAGAGACCCAGTACTTC. The V gene is TRBV5-1, the J gene TRBJ2-5, with a weak D call TRBD1 (6 bases). The CDR3 is made up of 17 amino acids. Germline V CDR1 and CDR2: SGHRS, YFSETQ. The germline V and J ends were trimmed by 0 bases and 0 bases, with 15 bases remaining between them.

This clone was picked up one time. This chain uses TRBV3-1 (or the pseudogene TRBV3-2) with TRBJ1-1, with TRBD1 matching over 10 bases. The CDR3 sequence is 15 residues long. Germline-derived CDR1 and CDR2 are LGHDT and YNNKEL (reference sequence). Unmatched junction bases numbered 3, after V lost 1 base and J lost 4 bases. This chain's CDR3 is CASSQGTGGRTEAFF. The DNA for the CDR3 is TGTGCCAGCAGCCAAGGGACAGGGGGTCGCACTGAAGCTTTCTTT.

The gene calls are TRBV18 and TRBJ1-1; 9 bases are a match to TRBD1. Trimming removed 2 bases from V and 4 bases from J; junction bases left unmatched: 8. In germline, CDR1 is KGHSH, CDR2 LQKENI. This CDR3 has 16 residues. The DNA of the CDR3 is TGTGCCAGCTCACCAGGACAGGGGACCCATGGCACTGAAGCTTTCTTT. Encoded protein: CASSPGQGTHGTEAFF.

The CDR3 DNA sequence: TGTGCCAGCAGTTTCGGTGAGCTTTACACTGAAGCTTTCTTT. Translated, it gives CASSFGELYTEAFF. The chain employs TRBV28 and TRBJ1-1; D is unclear. The germline V gene encodes CDR1 MDHEN and CDR2 SYDVKM. V dropped 3 bases and J dropped 3 bases, with 11 bases sitting between them. CDR3 length equals 14 residues.

The chain employs TRBV14 and TRBJ1-2; the D is unclear. The CDR3 consists of 13 residues. The germline V gene encodes CDR1 SGHDN and CDR2 FVKESK. Trimming shortened V by 1 base and J by 7 bases, and 10 bases separated the two germline ends. CDR3 bases: TGTGCCAGCAGCCAAGGGAGGGTGTCTGGCTACACCTTC. Translating it yields CASSQGRVSGYTF.

The chain carries TRBV7-6 and TRBJ2-2; D remains ambiguous. CDR3 length equals 15 residues. V was clipped by 3 bases and J by 6 bases, with 14 bases between them. From germline, CDR1 is SGHVS and CDR2 FNYEAQ. CDR3 protein: CASSLSFSYSGELFF. The CDR3 DNA follows: TGTGCCAGCAGCTTGAGTTTTAGTTATTCCGGGGAGCTGTTTTTT. The full variable domain, with the rest looked up from reference TRBV7-6 and TRBJ2-2, is GAGVSQSPRYKVTKRGQDVALRCDPISGHVSLYWYRQALGQGPEFLTYFNYEAQQDKSGLPNDRFSAERPEGSISTLTIQRTEQRDSAMYRCASSLSFSYSGELFFGEGSRLTVL.

The chain carries TRBV3-1 (or the pseudogene TRBV3-2) and TRBJ2-5; D call uncertain. Germline values: CDR1 LGHDT, CDR2 YNNKEL (reference sequence). The CDR3 loop spans 12 amino acids. Between the trimmed V and J ends, which lost 2 bases and 5 bases, there was a span of 6 bases. CDR3 amino acids: CASSQLTETQYF. CDR3 coding DNA: TGTGCCAGCAGCCAACTAACTGAGACCCAGTACTTC.

The chain is built from TRBV9 and TRBJ1-1, with no clear D. Per germline, CDR1 SGDLS and CDR2 YYNGEE. The CDR3 has 15 amino acids. V shed 0 bases and J shed 1 base, with 10 bases lying between them. The CDR3 is CASSVVPDKNTEAFF. Written as DNA, the CDR3 is TGTGCCAGCAGCGTAGTCCCAGACAAGAACACTGAAGCTTTCTTT.

The chain carries TRBV2 and TRBJ2-7; TRBD2 matches 10 bases. Germline CDR1 is SNHLY and CDR2 is FYNNEI. The trim removed 1 base at V and 0 bases at J, leaving 9 bases unmatched. CDR3 length equals 18 residues. The DNA of the CDR3 is TGTGCCAGCAGTGAAGGCAGAGCGGGGGGGCTTCGCTCCTACGAGCAGTACTTC. Translated, it gives CASSEGRAGGLRSYEQYF.

The chain links TRBV10-1 to TRBJ2-2; TRBD1 might be the D (5 bases). V lost 2 bases, J lost 3 bases, and 10 bases lay in between. The CDR3 covers 15 residues. Germline V gene data show CDR1 as WNHNN and CDR2 as SYGVQD (reference sequence). The CDR3 bases are TGCGCCAGCAGTGAGGGGGCGAGTTACACCGGGGAGCTGTTTTTT. Translating it yields CASSEGASYTGELFF.

A single count supports this clone. This sequence joins TRBV19 and TRBJ2-1, with 9 bases matching TRBD2. CDR3 length equals 13 residues. The germline V gene encodes CDR1 LNHDA and CDR2 SQIVND (reference sequence). Losses at the gene ends were 7 bases for V and 6 bases for J; bases not matched to a gene: 4. In DNA form, the CDR3 reads TGTGCCAGTATTCGGCGGGGGGGCAATGAGCAGTTCTTC. It yields the protein CASIRRGGNEQFF.

The V and J genes are TRBV4-1 and TRBJ1-4, with 10 bases matching TRBD1. The CDR3 is 18 amino acids. CDR1 is MGHRA and CDR2 is YSYEKL in the germline V gene. With V trimmed by 3 bases and J by 5 bases, 12 bases remained unmatched. The CDR3 sequence: CASSQLLSPGQGNEKLFF. CDR3 sequence (DNA): TGCGCCAGCAGCCAGCTACTATCGCCGGGACAGGGGAATGAAAAACTGTTTTTT.

The chain carries TRBV12-3 or TRBV12-4 and TRBJ2-7, with a possible D match to TRBD1 (6 bases). CDR3 length: 12 residues. With 8 bases removed from V and 1 base from J, the gap between germline ends came to 9 bases. The CDR3 sequence is CASGGQSYEQYF. CDR3 nucleotides: TGTGCCAGCGGCGGACAGTCCTACGAGCAGTACTTC.

The rearrangement links TRBV10-3 to TRBJ1-2; 8 bases agree with TRBD1. The CDR3 is 12 residues long. Looked up from germline, CDR1 is ENHRY and CDR2 is SYGVKD. V was clipped by 4 bases and J by 8 bases; unmatched bases: 3. As DNA, the CDR3 is TGTGCCATCAGTGGGACAGGGCGGGGCTACACCTTC. It yields the protein CAISGTGRGYTF.

The rearrangement uses TRBV5-4 and TRBJ2-2, with TRBD2 as a possible D gene (6 bases). CDR3 size: 14 residues. Trimming removed 2 bases from V and 4 bases from J, with 9 bases in between. CDR1 is SGHNT and CDR2 is YYREEE in the germline V gene (reference sequence). The CDR3: CASSFPGVTGELFF. The CDR3 DNA follows: TGTGCCAGCAGCTTCCCGGGAGTCACCGGGGAGCTGTTTTTT.

This sequence joins TRBV2 and TRBJ1-1, with TRBD1 as a possible D gene (6 bases). Trimming removed 6 bases at V and 7 bases at J, with 21 bases between. The CDR3 runs 15 residues. CDR1 is SNHLY, CDR2 FYNNEI, per germline. CDR3 residues: CASRLLGQPVFEAFF. The CDR3 DNA sequence: TGTGCCAGCAGATTATTAGGACAGCCTGTATTTGAAGCTTTCTTT.

Comment on this clone: Other DNA sequences in the sample encode the same CDR3. V gene TRBV6-5 combines with J gene TRBJ1-1; D gene ambiguous. Trimming stripped 6 bases from V and 0 bases from J, with 5 bases between. CDR3 length: 12 residues. Germline assignment: CDR1 MNHEY and CDR2 SVGAGI. The CDR3 sequence is CASSPMNTEAFF. The CDR3, as DNA: TGTGCCAGCAGCCCCATGAACACTGAAGCTTTCTTT.

V gene TRBV5-5 combines with J gene TRBJ2-2; TRBD2 matches at 7 bases. J gave up 4 bases and V 4 bases, and 7 bases lay outside the gene matches. The germline CDR1 and CDR2 sequences are SGHKS and YYEKEE (reference sequence). The CDR3 is 15 amino acids. Here the CDR3 reads CASSVDPGGTGELFF. As DNA, the CDR3 is TGTGCCAGCAGCGTCGACCCGGGGGGCACCGGGGAGCTGTTTTTT. Variable domain in full (rest from reference TRBV5-5 and TRBJ2-2): DAGVTQSPTHLIKTRGQQVTLRCSPISGHKSVSWYQQVLGQGPQFIFQYYEKEERGRGNFPDRFSARQFPNYSSELNVNALLLGDSALYLCASSVDPGGTGELFFGEGSRLTVL.

The V call is TRBV5-4, the J call TRBJ2-7, with 9 positions matching TRBD1. The CDR3 is 16 amino acids. The V gene's germline CDR1 is SGHNT and CDR2 YYREEE (reference sequence). V lost 4 bases to trimming and J lost 1 base; unmatched junction nucleotides: 9. The CDR3 reads CASSLGQGWRSYEQYF. In DNA, the CDR3 is TGTGCCAGCAGCCTCGGACAGGGGTGGAGGTCCTACGAGCAGTACTTC.

This chain uses TRBV11-2 with TRBJ2-7, with D hard to call. The CDR3 has 14 residues. Per the germline V gene, CDR1 is SGHAT and CDR2 is FQNNGV. The V end was cut by 0 bases, the J end by 3 bases, with 9 bases between. The CDR3 sequence: CASSLDSNFYEQYF. As DNA, the CDR3 is TGTGCCAGCAGCTTAGATAGCAACTTCTACGAGCAGTACTTC.

The rearrangement links TRBV5-4 to TRBJ1-1; 7 bases fit TRBD1. The V gene's germline CDR1 is SGHNT and CDR2 YYREEE (reference sequence). With V trimmed by 4 bases and J by 6 bases, 9 bases remained unmatched. This CDR3 region has 14 residues. The CDR3 loop reads CASSPELQGPEAFF. CDR3 in DNA: TGTGCCAGCAGCCCGGAACTACAGGGGCCTGAAGCTTTCTTT.

The J gene is TRBJ1-1, the V gene TRBV3-1 (or the pseudogene TRBV3-2); TRBD1 might be the D (5 bases). Germline V gene lookup returns CDR1 LGHDT and CDR2 YNNKEL (reference sequence). Trimming removed 2 bases at V and 7 bases at J, with 11 bases between. The CDR3 consists of 13 residues. This CDR3 reads CASSQRRGSEAFF. DNA for the CDR3: TGTGCCAGCAGCCAAAGAAGGGGTAGTGAAGCTTTCTTT.

This clone was observed a single time. V gene TRBV5-1 combines with J gene TRBJ2-5; D might be TRBD1 (5 bases). The CDR3 is made up of 15 amino acids. From germline, CDR1 is SGHRS and CDR2 YFSETQ. V lost 1 base, J lost 1 base, and 11 bases lay in between. The DNA for the CDR3 is TGCGCCAGCAGCTTGATAAGGGGTACCCAAGAGACCCAGTACTTC. Translated, it gives CASSLIRGTQETQYF.